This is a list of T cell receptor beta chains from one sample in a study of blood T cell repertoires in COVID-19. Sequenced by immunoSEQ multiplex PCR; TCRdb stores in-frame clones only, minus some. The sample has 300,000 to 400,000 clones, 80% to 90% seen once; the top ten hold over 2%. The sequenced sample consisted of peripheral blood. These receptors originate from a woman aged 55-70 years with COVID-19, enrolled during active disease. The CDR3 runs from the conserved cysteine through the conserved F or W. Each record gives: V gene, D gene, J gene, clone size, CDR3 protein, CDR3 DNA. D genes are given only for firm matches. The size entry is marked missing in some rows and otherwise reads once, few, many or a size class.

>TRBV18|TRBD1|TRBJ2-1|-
CASSPSGQAQQFF
TGTGCCAGCTCACCAAGCGGACAGGCCCAGCAGTTCTTC
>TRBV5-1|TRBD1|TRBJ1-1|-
CASSLGQGVMNTEAFF
TGCGCCAGCAGCTTGGGACAGGGAGTTATGAACACTGAAGCTTTCTTT
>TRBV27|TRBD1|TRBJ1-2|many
CASSPIRTGGYGYTF
TGTGCCAGCAGTCCTATACGGACAGGGGGTTATGGCTACACCTTC
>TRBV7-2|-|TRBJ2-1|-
CASSSDSSAYNEQFF
TGTGCCAGCAGCTCAGACAGTTCGGCATACAATGAGCAGTTCTTC
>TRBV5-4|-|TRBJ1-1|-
CASTQGGTEAFF
TGTGCCAGCACTCAAGGGGGCACTGAAGCTTTCTTT
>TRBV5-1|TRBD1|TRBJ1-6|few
CASSPGTGTYNSPLHF
TGCGCCAGCAGCCCTGGGACAGGGACTTATAATTCACCCCTCCACTTT
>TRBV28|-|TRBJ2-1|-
CASSPPRTAYNEQFF
TGTGCCAGCAGTCCCCCCCGGACAGCCTACAATGAGCAGTTCTTC
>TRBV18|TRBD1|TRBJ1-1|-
CASSPNGQGNTEAFF
TGTGCCAGCTCACCCAACGGACAGGGAAACACTGAAGCTTTCTTT
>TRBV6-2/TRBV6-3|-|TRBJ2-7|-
CASSYFGGSYEQYF
TGTGCCAGCAGTTACTTCGGGGGATCCTACGAGCAGTACTTC
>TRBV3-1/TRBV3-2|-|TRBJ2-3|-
CASSQDFRPGFGTQYF
TGTGCCAGCAGCCAAGATTTCCGTCCCGGGTTCGGGACGCAGTATTTT
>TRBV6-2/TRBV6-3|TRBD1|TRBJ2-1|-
CASSTNRGGQFF
TGTGCCAGCAGTACAAACAGGGGTGGGCAGTTCTTC
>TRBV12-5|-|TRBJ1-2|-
CASGLIGQSYTF
TGTGCTAGTGGTTTGATAGGACAAAGCTACACCTTC
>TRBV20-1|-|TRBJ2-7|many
CSARDWGEQYF
TGCAGTGCCCGGGACTGGGGCGAGCAGTACTTC
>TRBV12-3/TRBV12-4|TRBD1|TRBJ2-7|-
CASRGQSREQYF
TGTGCCAGCAGGGGACAGTCTCGCGAGCAGTACTTC
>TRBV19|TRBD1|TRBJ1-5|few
CASSRDRGREQPQHF
TGTGCCAGTAGCCGGGACAGGGGGCGCGAACAGCCCCAGCATTTT
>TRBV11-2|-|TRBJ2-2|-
CASSSPPGQLTGELFF
TGTGCCAGCAGCTCACCCCCGGGACAACTCACCGGGGAGCTGTTTTTT
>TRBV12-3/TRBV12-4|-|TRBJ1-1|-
CASSLFRVRAFF
TGTGCCAGCAGTTTATTCAGGGTTAGGGCTTTCTTT
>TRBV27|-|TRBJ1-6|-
CASSQDNLSYNSPLHF
TGTGCCAGCAGTCAAGACAATCTCTCCTATAATTCACCCCTCCACTTT
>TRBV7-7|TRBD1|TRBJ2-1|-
CASSLDDRGLGTGYNEQFF
TGTGCCAGCAGCTTAGACGACAGGGGGCTGGGGACGGGTTACAATGAGCAGTTCTTC
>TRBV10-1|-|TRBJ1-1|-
CASSEGPGDDTEAFF
TGCGCCAGCAGTGAAGGGCCAGGGGACGACACTGAAGCTTTCTTT
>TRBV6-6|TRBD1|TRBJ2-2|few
CASSRGQGAANTGELFF
TGTGCCAGCAGCCGAGGCCAGGGGGCTGCGAACACCGGGGAGCTGTTTTTT
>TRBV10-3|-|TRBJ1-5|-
CAISEDEVRGYSNQPQHF
TGTGCCATCAGTGAGGACGAGGTCCGGGGGTATAGCAATCAGCCCCAGCATTTT
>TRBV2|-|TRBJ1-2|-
CASRATGTPNGYTF
TGTGCCAGCAGGGCTACCGGGACACCGAATGGCTACACCTTC
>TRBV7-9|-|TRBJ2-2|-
CAPGGDSYTGELFF
TGTGCCCCGGGGGGGGACAGTTACACCGGGGAGCTGTTTTTT
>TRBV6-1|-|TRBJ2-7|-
CASSEGTDYEQYF
TGTGCCAGCAGTGAAGGGACAGACTACGAGCAGTACTTC
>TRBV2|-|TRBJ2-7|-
CASSERGEQYF
TGTGCCAGCAGTGAGCGGGGAGAGCAGTACTTC
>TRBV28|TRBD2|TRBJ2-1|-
CASSSDLTSGGNEQFF
TGTGCCAGCAGTTCCGACCTAACTAGCGGGGGCAATGAGCAGTTCTTC
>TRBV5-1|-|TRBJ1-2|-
CASTWLGATYGYTF
TGCGCCAGCACGTGGCTGGGGGCGACCTATGGCTACACCTTC
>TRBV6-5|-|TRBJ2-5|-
CASSYSRGETQYF
TGTGCCAGCAGTTACTCGAGAGGAGAGACCCAGTACTTC
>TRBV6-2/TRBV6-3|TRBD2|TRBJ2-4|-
CASSPQGLAKNIQYF
TGTGCCAGCAGCCCACAGGGACTAGCGAAAAACATTCAGTACTTC
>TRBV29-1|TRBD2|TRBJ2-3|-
CSVGRGGIADTQYF
TGCAGCGTCGGCCGGGGGGGAATCGCAGATACGCAGTATTTT
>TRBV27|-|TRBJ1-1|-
CASSLWEGRGSSTEAFF
TGTGCCAGCAGTTTATGGGAGGGGAGGGGGTCGAGCACTGAAGCTTTCTTT
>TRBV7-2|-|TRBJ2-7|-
CASSGTFSYEQYF
TGTGCCAGCTCCGGGACTTTCTCCTACGAGCAGTACTTC
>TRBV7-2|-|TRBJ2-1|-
CASSSERGSYNEQFF
TGTGCCAGCAGCTCCGAACGGGGGTCCTACAATGAGCAGTTCTTC
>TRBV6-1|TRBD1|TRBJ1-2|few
CASSDWDRGRYGYTF
TGTGCCAGCAGTGATTGGGACAGGGGGCGGTATGGCTACACCTTC
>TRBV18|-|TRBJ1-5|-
CASSRAGSGSNQPQHF
TGTGCCAGCTCGCGGGCAGGCTCGGGCAGCAATCAGCCCCAGCATTTT
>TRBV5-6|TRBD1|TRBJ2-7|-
CASSLVGTGPYEQYF
TGTGCCAGCAGCTTGGTCGGGACAGGACCCTACGAGCAGTACTTC
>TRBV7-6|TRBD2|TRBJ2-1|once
CASSSFRLAGGFNEQFF
TGTGCCAGCAGCTCTTTCCGACTAGCGGGGGGCTTCAATGAGCAGTTCTTC
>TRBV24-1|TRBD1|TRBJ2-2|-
CATSGRGRELFF
TGTGCCACCAGTGGCAGGGGGCGGGAGCTGTTTTTT
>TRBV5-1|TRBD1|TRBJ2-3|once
CASSVAGTGNGPDTQYF
TGCGCCAGCAGCGTAGCCGGGACAGGGAACGGGCCAGATACGCAGTATTTT
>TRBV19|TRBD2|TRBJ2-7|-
CASSAGTSGVLSYEQYF
TGTGCCAGTAGTGCCGGGACTAGCGGGGTGCTCTCCTACGAGCAGTACTTC
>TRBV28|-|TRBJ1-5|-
CASSLGSGYSNQPQHF
TGTGCCAGCAGTTTGGGTTCAGGATATAGCAATCAGCCCCAGCATTTT
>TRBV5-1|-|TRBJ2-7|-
CASSLAGRQYF
TGCGCCAGCAGCTTGGCGGGAAGGCAGTACTTC
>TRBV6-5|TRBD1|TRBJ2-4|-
CASSSRDRGNIQYF
TGTGCCAGCAGTTCTCGGGACAGGGGAAACATTCAGTACTTC
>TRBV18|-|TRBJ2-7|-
CASSPPPGTASYEQYF
TGTGCCAGCTCACCACCGCCAGGGACTGCCTCCTACGAGCAGTACTTC
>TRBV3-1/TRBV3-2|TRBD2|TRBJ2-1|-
CASSQESSGIHNEQFF
TGTGCCAGCAGCCAAGAATCTAGCGGGATTCACAATGAGCAGTTCTTC
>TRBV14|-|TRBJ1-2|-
CASSQARVGYTF
TGTGCCAGCAGCCAAGCCCGCGTTGGCTACACCTTC
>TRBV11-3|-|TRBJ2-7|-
CASSLGPRGSEQYF
TGTGCCAGCAGCTTAGGCCCAAGGGGGAGCGAGCAGTACTTC
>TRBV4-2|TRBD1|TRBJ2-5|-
CASSQPRQGRGQETQYF
TGTGCCAGCAGCCAACCCCGACAGGGAAGGGGTCAAGAGACCCAGTACTTC
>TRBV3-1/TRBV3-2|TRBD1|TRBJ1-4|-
CASRLSTGGSQEKLFF
TGTGCCAGCAGGCTTTCTACAGGGGGAAGCCAAGAAAAACTGTTTTTT
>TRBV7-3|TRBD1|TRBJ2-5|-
CASSLRQGPQYF
TGTGCCAGCAGCCTGCGACAGGGGCCCCAGTACTTC